The present T cell receptor beta chain was sequenced within a study of OX40 agonist ivuxolimab in advanced cancers. On the study more broadly: Partial responses were observed in three patients, of whom one had hepatocellular carcinoma and two had cutaneous melanoma. Study results and caveats: Averaging showed that CD8+ T cells had more expanded clones than CD4+ did.

Comment on this clone: Its cognate antigen is unknown.

Method: immunoSEQ multiplex PCR; TCRdb's copy keeps in-frame clones and lacks some. Of about 64,000 clones listed, around 90% were seen once; the top ten hold about 0.4%. The CDR3 has 13 residues. CDR1 is SGHVS, CDR2 FNYEAQ, per germline. Trimming removed 1 base at V and 4 bases at J, with 8 bases between. Source: CD4+ or CD8+ T cells sorted from blood, taken in a trial of the OX40 agonist ivuxolimab. The clonotype comes from an adult with an advanced solid tumor such as melanoma, head and neck, liver or kidney cancer. The chain combines TRBV7-6 with TRBJ2-7; maybe TRBD1 (6 bases). The CDR3 DNA is TGTGCCAGCAGCTTAGAACAGGGATACGAGCAGTACTTC. This translates into CASSLEQGYEQYF.